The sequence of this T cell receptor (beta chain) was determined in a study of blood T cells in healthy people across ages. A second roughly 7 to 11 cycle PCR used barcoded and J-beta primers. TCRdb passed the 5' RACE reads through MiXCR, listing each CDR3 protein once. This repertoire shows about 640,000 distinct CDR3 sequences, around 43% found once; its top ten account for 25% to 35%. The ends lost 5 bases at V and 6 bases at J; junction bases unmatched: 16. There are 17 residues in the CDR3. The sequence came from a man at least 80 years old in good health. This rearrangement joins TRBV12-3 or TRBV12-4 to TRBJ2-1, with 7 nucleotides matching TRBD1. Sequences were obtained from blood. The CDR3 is CASSPSETGFFINEQFF. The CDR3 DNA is TGTGCCAGCAGTCCTAGTGAGACAGGGTTCTTCATCAATGAGCAGTTCTTC.